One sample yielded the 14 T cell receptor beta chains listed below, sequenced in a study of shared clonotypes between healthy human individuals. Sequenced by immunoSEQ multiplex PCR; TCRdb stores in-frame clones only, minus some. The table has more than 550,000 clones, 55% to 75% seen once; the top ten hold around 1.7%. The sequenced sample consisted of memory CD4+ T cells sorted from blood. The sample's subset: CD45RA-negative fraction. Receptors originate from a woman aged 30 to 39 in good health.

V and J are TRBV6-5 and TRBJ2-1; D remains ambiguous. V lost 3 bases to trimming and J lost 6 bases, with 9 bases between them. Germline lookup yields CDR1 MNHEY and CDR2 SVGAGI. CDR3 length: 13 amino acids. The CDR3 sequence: CASSYTWGNEQFF. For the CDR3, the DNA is TGTGCCAGCAGTTATACGTGGGGCAATGAGCAGTTCTTC.

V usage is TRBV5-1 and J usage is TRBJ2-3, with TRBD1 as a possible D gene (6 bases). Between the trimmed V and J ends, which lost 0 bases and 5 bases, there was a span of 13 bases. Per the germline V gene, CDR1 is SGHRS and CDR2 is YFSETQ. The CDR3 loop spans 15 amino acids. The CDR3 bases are TGCGCCAGCAGCTTGGGGACTCTAGGGGGAGATACGCAGTATTTT. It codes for CASSLGTLGGDTQYF.

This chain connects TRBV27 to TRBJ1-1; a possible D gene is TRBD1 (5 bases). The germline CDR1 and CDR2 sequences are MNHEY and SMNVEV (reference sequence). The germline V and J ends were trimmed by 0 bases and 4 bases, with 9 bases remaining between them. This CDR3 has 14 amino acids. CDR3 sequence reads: CASSLSMGGTEAFF. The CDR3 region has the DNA TGTGCCAGCAGTTTATCGATGGGGGGCACTGAAGCTTTCTTT.

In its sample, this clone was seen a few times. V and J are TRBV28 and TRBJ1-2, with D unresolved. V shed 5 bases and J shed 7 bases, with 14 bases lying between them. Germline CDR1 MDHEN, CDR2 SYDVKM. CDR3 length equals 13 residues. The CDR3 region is CASSPAPAIGYTF. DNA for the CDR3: TGTGCCAGCAGTCCGGCCCCAGCTATTGGCTACACCTTC.

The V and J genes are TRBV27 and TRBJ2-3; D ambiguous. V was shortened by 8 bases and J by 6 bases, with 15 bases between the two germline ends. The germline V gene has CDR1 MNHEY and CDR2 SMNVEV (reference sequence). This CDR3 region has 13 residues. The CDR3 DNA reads TGTGCCAGCCCAGTCCCCGACCCGGATACGCAGTATTTT. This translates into CASPVPDPDTQYF.

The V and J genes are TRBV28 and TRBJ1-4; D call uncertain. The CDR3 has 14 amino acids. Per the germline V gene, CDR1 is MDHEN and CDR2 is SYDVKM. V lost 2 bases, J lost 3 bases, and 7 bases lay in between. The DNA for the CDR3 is TGTGCCAGCAGTTTAGTGGGGTCTAATGAAAAACTGTTTTTT. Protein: CASSLVGSNEKLFF.

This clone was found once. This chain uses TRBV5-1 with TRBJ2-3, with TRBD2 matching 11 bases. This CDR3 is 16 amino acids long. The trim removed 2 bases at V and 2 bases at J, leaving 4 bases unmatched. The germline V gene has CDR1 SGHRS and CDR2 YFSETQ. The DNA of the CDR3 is TGCGCCAGCAGCTTATTAGCGGGAGGGTCCACAGATACGCAGTATTTT. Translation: CASSLLAGGSTDTQYF.

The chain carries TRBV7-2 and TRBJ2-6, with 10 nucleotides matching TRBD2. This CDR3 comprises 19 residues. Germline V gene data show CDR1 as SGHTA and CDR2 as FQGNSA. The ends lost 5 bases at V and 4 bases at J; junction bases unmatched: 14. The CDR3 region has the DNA TGTGCCAGCAGCCTTCGGACTAGCGGAGGAGCCTCCGGGGCCAACGTCCTGACTTTC. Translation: CASSLRTSGGASGANVLTF. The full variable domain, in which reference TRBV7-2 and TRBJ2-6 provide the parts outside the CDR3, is GAGVSQSPSNKVTEKGKDVELRCDPISGHTALYWYRQSLGQGLEFLIYFQGNSAPDKSGLPSDRFSAERTGGSVSTLTIQRTQQEDSAVYLCASSLRTSGGASGANVLTFGAGSRLTVL.

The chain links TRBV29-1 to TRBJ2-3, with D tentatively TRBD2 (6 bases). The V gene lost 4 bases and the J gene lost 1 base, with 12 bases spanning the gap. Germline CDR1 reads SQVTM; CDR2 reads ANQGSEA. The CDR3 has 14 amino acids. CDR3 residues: CSVVGPGGTDTQYF. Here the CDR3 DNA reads TGCAGCGTTGTCGGACCGGGAGGCACAGATACGCAGTATTTT.

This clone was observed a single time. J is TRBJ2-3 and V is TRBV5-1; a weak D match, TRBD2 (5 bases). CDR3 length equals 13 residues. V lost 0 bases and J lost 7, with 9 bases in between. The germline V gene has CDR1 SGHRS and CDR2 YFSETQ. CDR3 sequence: CASSLGSGNTQYF. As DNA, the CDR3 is TGCGCCAGCAGCTTGGGTTCGGGAAATACGCAGTATTTT.

CDR3 protein: CASGTGVYNEQFF. CDR3 DNA sequence: TGTGCTAGCGGGACAGGGGTCTACAATGAGCAGTTCTTC. This chain joins TRBV12-5 and TRBJ2-1, with TRBD1 matching over 10 bases. V shed 9 bases and J 3 bases; nucleotides not matched to a gene: 2. CDR3 length: 13 amino acids. In germline, CDR1 is LGHNT, CDR2 FRNRAP.

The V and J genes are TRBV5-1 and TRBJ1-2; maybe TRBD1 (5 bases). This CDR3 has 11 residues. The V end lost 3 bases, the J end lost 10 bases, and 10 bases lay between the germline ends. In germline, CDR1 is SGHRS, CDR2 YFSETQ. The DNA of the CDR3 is TGCGCCAGCAGCTCGGGGGAAGACTACACCTTC. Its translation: CASSSGEDYTF.

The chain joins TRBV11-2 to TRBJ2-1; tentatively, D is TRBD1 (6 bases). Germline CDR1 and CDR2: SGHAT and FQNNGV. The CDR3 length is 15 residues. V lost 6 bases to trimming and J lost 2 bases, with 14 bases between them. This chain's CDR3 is CASRTYREPYNEQFF. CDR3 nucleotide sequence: TGTGCCAGCAGGACATACAGGGAACCCTACAATGAGCAGTTCTTC.

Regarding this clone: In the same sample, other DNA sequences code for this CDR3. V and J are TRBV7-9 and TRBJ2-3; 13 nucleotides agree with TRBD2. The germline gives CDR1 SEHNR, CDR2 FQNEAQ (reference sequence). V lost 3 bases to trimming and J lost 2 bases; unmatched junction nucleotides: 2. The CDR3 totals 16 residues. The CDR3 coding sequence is TGTGCCAGCAGCTTGGGACTAGCGGGATTCACAGATACGCAGTATTTT. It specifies CASSLGLAGFTDTQYF.